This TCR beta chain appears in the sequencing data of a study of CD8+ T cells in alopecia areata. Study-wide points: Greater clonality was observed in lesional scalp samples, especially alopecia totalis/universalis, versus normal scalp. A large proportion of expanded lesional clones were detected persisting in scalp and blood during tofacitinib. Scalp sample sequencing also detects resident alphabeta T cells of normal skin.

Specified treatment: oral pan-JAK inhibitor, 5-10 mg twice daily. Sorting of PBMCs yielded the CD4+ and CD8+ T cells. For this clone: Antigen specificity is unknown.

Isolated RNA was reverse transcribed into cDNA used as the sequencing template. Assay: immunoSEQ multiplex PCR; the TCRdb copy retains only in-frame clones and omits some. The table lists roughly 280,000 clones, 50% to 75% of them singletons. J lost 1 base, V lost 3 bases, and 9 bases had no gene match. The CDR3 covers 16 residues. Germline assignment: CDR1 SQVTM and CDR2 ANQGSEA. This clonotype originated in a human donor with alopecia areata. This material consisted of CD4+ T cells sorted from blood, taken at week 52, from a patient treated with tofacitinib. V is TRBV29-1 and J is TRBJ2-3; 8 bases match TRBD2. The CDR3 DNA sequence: TGCAGCGTTGACCCTGGCGGGGGGTTAGGCACAGATACGCAGTATTTT. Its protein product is CSVDPGGGLGTDTQYF.